The 21 T cell receptor beta chains below were found in one sample sequenced in a study of OX40 agonist ivuxolimab in advanced cancers. Only in-frame clones appear in the TCRdb table, and some are missing; sequencing was by immunoSEQ multiplex PCR. The data contain 60,000 to 80,000 clones, about 79% of them seen just once; the ten biggest clones take up about 1.7%. Material: CD4+ or CD8+ T cells sorted from blood, obtained in a trial of the OX40 agonist ivuxolimab. The source of these receptors is an adult with an advanced solid tumor such as melanoma, head and neck, liver or kidney cancer.

The chain employs TRBV7-9 and TRBJ1-5, with D maybe TRBD1 (6 bases). Germline values: CDR1 SEHNR, CDR2 FQNEAQ (reference sequence). Trimming shortened V by 1 base and J by 9 bases, and 7 bases separated the two germline ends. This CDR3 is built from 12 residues. As DNA, the CDR3 is TGTGCCAGCAGCTTAGTAGGGGGGCCCCAGCATTTT. As protein: CASSLVGGPQHF.

The chain is built from TRBV5-1 and TRBJ2-2; D may be TRBD1 (6 bases). Looked up from germline, CDR1 is SGHRS and CDR2 is YFSETQ. V lost 1 base and J 2 bases, leaving 12 bases between the germline ends. The CDR3 is made up of 16 amino acids. The DNA of the CDR3 is TGCGCCAGCAGCTTGAGATCCAGGGGTAACACCGGGGAGCTGTTTTTT. Protein sequence: CASSLRSRGNTGELFF.

This chain connects TRBV11-2 to TRBJ2-5, with 7 bases lining up with TRBD1. The CDR3 length is 17 residues. V lost 2 bases, J lost 3 bases, and 12 bases stayed unmatched. Germline lookup yields CDR1 SGHAT and CDR2 FQNNGV. The CDR3 bases are TGTGCCAGCAGCTTAACACAGTGGGGACAGACTGAAGAGACCCAGTACTTC. Its translation: CASSLTQWGQTEETQYF.

This chain links TRBV5-4 with TRBJ2-7; D may match TRBD1 or TRBD2 (5 bases each). Germline assignment: CDR1 SGHNT and CDR2 YYREEE (reference sequence). This CDR3 is built from 14 residues. Trimming removed 4 bases at V and 5 bases at J, with 16 bases between. CDR3 region: CASSPGAVDDEQYF. The CDR3 nucleotides read TGTGCCAGCAGCCCCGGGGCGGTGGATGACGAGCAGTACTTC.

The rearrangement links TRBV5-1 to TRBJ1-2; TRBD1 agrees at 9 bases. CDR3 length equals 17 residues. Germline CDR1 is SGHRS and CDR2 is YFSETQ. The trim removed 3 bases at V and 8 bases at J, leaving 17 bases unmatched. The CDR3 sequence: CASSSWGTGGALWGYTF. The CDR3 DNA reads as TGCGCCAGCAGCTCGTGGGGAACAGGGGGCGCCCTTTGGGGCTACACCTTC.

The V gene is TRBV14, the J gene TRBJ2-5, with D perhaps matching TRBD2 (9 bases). Trimming shortened V by 5 bases and J by 5 bases, and 21 bases separated the two germline ends. The CDR3 is 16 amino acids. CDR1 is SGHDN and CDR2 is FVKESK in the germline V gene. In nucleotides, the CDR3 is TGTGCCAGCAGCAACAGGGGGATAGCGGGAGTGGAGACCCAGTACTTC. Translated: CASSNRGIAGVETQYF.

This chain links TRBV7-9 with TRBJ1-1; no clear D. The ends were cut back, 5 bases at V and 2 bases at J, with 6 bases in the middle. Germline CDR1 SEHNR, CDR2 FQNEAQ (reference sequence). This CDR3 comprises 12 residues. The CDR3 nucleotides are TGTGCCAGCAGCACCTCCAACACTGAAGCTTTCTTT. Translation: CASSTSNTEAFF.

The J gene is TRBJ2-5, the V gene TRBV29-1, with 7 nucleotides matching TRBD1. The V segment lost 8 bases and the J segment 5 bases; nucleotides outside the gene matches: 17. This CDR3 spans 15 amino acids. Germline CDR1 SQVTM, CDR2 ANQGSEA. CDR3 protein: CSSTGTADPRETQYF. As DNA, the CDR3 is TGCAGCAGTACGGGGACAGCTGACCCGAGGGAGACCCAGTACTTC.

The J gene is TRBJ2-5, the V gene TRBV5-1; 8 bases agree with TRBD2. Unmatched junction bases numbered 3, after V lost 4 bases and J lost 4 bases. The CDR3 is 13 residues long. CDR1 SGHRS and CDR2 YFSETQ come from the germline V gene. The CDR3, as DNA: TGCGCCAGCAGCCATCGGGAGGGAGAGACCCAGTACTTC. Amino acids: CASSHREGETQYF.

V and J are TRBV7-2 and TRBJ2-3, with D possibly called TRBD1 or TRBD2 (5 bases each). This CDR3 spans 15 amino acids. With 2 bases removed from V and 1 base from J, the gap between germline ends came to 10 bases. Germline values: CDR1 SGHTA, CDR2 FQGNSA. The CDR3 sequence: CASSLWGPGTDTQYF. CDR3 sequence (DNA): TGTGCCAGCAGCTTATGGGGACCTGGCACAGATACGCAGTATTTT.

This clone was recorded only once. V gene TRBV11-2 combines with J gene TRBJ2-2, with a possible D match to TRBD2 (5 bases). The CDR3 totals 13 residues. The V gene's germline CDR1 is SGHAT and CDR2 FQNNGV. V dropped 3 bases and J dropped 7 bases, with 9 bases sitting between them. The CDR3 here is CASSFSGDGELFF. The CDR3 nucleotides read TGTGCCAGCAGCTTCTCCGGGGACGGGGAGCTGTTTTTT.

The J gene is TRBJ2-2, the V gene TRBV7-2; no firm D call. Germline CDR1 reads SGHTA; CDR2 reads FQGNSA. Trimming left V 5 bases short and J 4 bases short, with 11 bases between. The CDR3 runs to 14 residues. CDR3 nucleotides: TGTGCCAGCAGCCAAGTTGAGTTCACCGGGGAGCTGTTTTTT. Translating gives CASSQVEFTGELFF. The entire variable domain, with the rest obtained from reference TRBV7-2 and TRBJ2-2, is as follows: GAGVSQSPSNKVTEKGKDVELRCDPISGHTALYWYRQSLGQGLEFLIYFQGNSAPDKSGLPSDRFSAERTGGSVSTLTIQRTQQEDSAVYLCASSQVEFTGELFFGEGSRLTVL.

The table lists this clone with a count of one. The genes are TRBV18 and TRBJ2-7; 8 bases are shared with TRBD1. In germline, CDR1 is KGHSH, CDR2 LQKENI. The CDR3 is 14 amino acids. V shed 3 bases, J shed 1 base, and the junction held 2 bases outside the gene matches. The CDR3 coding sequence is TGTGCCAGCTCACCGACAGGGGTGTCCTACGAGCAGTACTTC. Translated: CASSPTGVSYEQYF.

V usage is TRBV28 and J usage is TRBJ1-1; D is possibly TRBD1 (6 bases). Germline CDR1 MDHEN, CDR2 SYDVKM. Deletions cut 6 bases from V and 1 base from J, with 18 bases between. This CDR3 contains 16 residues. The CDR3 DNA sequence: TGTGCCAGCAGCCCCGCGAAGGGGGTAAAGAACACTGAAGCTTTCTTT. Translated, it gives CASSPAKGVKNTEAFF.

The chain joins TRBV5-8 to TRBJ2-5; 7 bases are a match to TRBD1. Germline-derived CDR1 and CDR2 are SGHTS and YDEGEE. The CDR3 covers 15 residues. The trim removed 4 bases at V and 5 bases at J, leaving 11 bases unmatched. The CDR3 sequence is CASSPRLDRLETQYF. CDR3 nucleotides: TGTGCCAGCAGCCCCCGACTGGACAGGCTGGAGACCCAGTACTTC.

This sequence joins TRBV5-1 and TRBJ2-3; 15 bases match TRBD2. J gave up 1 base and V 4 bases, and 7 bases lay outside the gene matches. This CDR3 is 18 amino acids long. Germline V CDR1 and CDR2: SGHRS, YFSETQ. CDR3: CASSPGLAGGPGTDTQYF. In DNA form, the CDR3 reads TGCGCCAGCAGCCCCGGACTAGCGGGAGGGCCGGGCACAGATACGCAGTATTTT.

The chain employs TRBV28 and TRBJ1-4, with D possibly being TRBD1 (5 bases). V lost 4 bases and J 8 bases, leaving 17 bases between the germline ends. This CDR3 comprises 15 residues. CDR1 and CDR2 (germline): MDHEN, SYDVKM. The CDR3 protein is CASSSTAGRGEKLFF. The DNA for the CDR3 is TGTGCCAGCAGTTCGACCGCGGGGAGGGGCGAAAAACTGTTTTTT.

The chain recombines TRBV4-1 with TRBJ2-7; no reliable D call. V was trimmed by 0 bases and J by 7 bases, leaving 10 bases between them. The CDR3 length is 13 residues. From germline, CDR1 is MGHRA and CDR2 YSYEKL. CDR3 nucleotides: TGCGCCAGCAGCCAAGATAAAGTGTGGGAGCAGTACTTC. It translates to CASSQDKVWEQYF.

The genes are TRBV14 and TRBJ2-1; D remains ambiguous. V lost 1 base to trimming and J lost 10 bases, with 11 bases between them. This CDR3 is 13 amino acids long. Germline loops: CDR1 SGHDN, CDR2 FVKESK. As DNA, the CDR3 is TGTGCCAGCAGCCAAGCCCTAGTCGGCGAGCAGTTCTTC. Translating it yields CASSQALVGEQFF.

The CDR3 nucleotides read TGCGCCAGCAGCCAAGTTCTAGCGGGAGAATCTGATACGCAGTATTTT. It specifies CASSQVLAGESDTQYF. V gene TRBV4-1 combines with J gene TRBJ2-3, with 10 positions matching TRBD2. With V trimmed by 1 base and J by 6 bases, 7 bases remained unmatched. CDR1 and CDR2 (germline): MGHRA, YSYEKL. The CDR3 loop spans 16 amino acids.

This clone was recorded once. The V call is TRBV5-1, the J call TRBJ2-2, with 7 bases that match TRBD2. Looked up from germline, CDR1 is SGHRS and CDR2 is YFSETQ. CDR3 length equals 15 residues. Germline trimming cut 2 bases from V and 7 bases from J; bases unmatched to any gene: 8. The CDR3 DNA reads TGCGCCAGCAGCTTCGGGACTATTCTGGGCGGGGAGCTGTTTTTT. It codes for CASSFGTILGGELFF.